Presented here are 26 T cell receptor beta chains from one specimen sequenced in a study of T cell responses to AZD1222 COVID-19 vaccine. Repertoires were generated with immunoSEQ multiplex PCR, while TCRdb's copy carries only in-frame clones and drops some. The data show approximately 120,000 clones, approximately 91% seen once. Sequences were derived from peripheral blood, sampled on day 0 of AZD1222 vaccination. These receptors were taken from an adult in good health.

The V and J genes are TRBV10-3 and TRBJ1-5, with D possibly matching TRBD1 (5 bases). Germline CDR1 reads ENHRY; CDR2 reads SYGVKD. The ends were cut back, 3 bases at V and 4 bases at J, with 7 bases in the middle. The CDR3 spans 13 residues. DNA of the CDR3: TGTGCCATCAGTGATGGGGGGAATCAGCCCCAGCATTTT. Residues: CAISDGGNQPQHF.

V and J are TRBV7-2 and TRBJ1-3; TRBD1 might be the D (6 bases). This CDR3 spans 16 amino acids. The germline V gene encodes CDR1 SGHTA and CDR2 FQGNSA. The germline V and J ends were trimmed by 5 bases and 0 bases, with 14 bases remaining between them. The CDR3 DNA reads TGTGCCAGCAGCCCCCAGGGGACTACCTCTGGAAACACCATATATTTT. Its translation is CASSPQGTTSGNTIYF.

CDR3 in amino acids: CASSQTSGSYEQFF. In DNA, the CDR3 is TGTGCCAGCAGCCAGACTAGCGGGAGCTATGAGCAGTTCTTC. This chain connects TRBV3-1 (or the pseudogene TRBV3-2) to TRBJ2-1; 12 bases match TRBD2. Trimming took 3 bases from V and 8 from J; bases not matched to a gene: 2. This CDR3 is 14 amino acids long. Germline V gives CDR1 LGHDT, CDR2 YNNKEL (reference sequence).

V is TRBV13 and J is TRBJ1-2, with 7 bases aligning to TRBD1. Germline V gene data show CDR1 as PRHDT and CDR2 as FYEKMQ (reference sequence). There are 14 residues in the CDR3. With 2 bases clipped from V and 1 base from J, the junction kept 1 base outside the gene matches. The CDR3 bases are TGTGCCAGCAGCTTACACAGGGGTAACTATGGCTACACCTTC. It is translated as CASSLHRGNYGYTF.

The rearrangement joins TRBV18 to TRBJ1-1, with TRBD1 matching 10 bases. The length of the CDR3 is 15 residues. Germline loops: CDR1 KGHSH, CDR2 LQKENI. The junction had 5 bases not matched to a gene; V was cut back by 6 bases and J by 1 base. CDR3 loop: CASSPGQGSNTEAFF. The DNA for the CDR3 is TGTGCCAGCTCTCCGGGACAGGGGTCGAACACTGAAGCTTTCTTT.

The chain carries TRBV7-6 and TRBJ1-4; the match to TRBD1 covers 9 bases. CDR3 length: 15 amino acids. From germline, CDR1 is SGHVS and CDR2 FNYEAQ. Trimming at V came to 1 base and at J to 10 bases, leaving 7 bases not matched to a gene. CDR3 sequence: CASSLGRRGQGKLFF. The CDR3 bases are TGTGCCAGCAGCTTAGGTCGTCGGGGACAGGGAAAACTGTTTTTT.

This chain links TRBV2 with TRBJ1-2; a possible D gene is TRBD1 (5 bases). V was cut by 4 bases and J by 3 bases, with 9 bases left in between. Germline CDR1 and CDR2: SNHLY and FYNNEI. The length of the CDR3 is 13 residues. The CDR3 sequence is CASSAGSHYGYTF. DNA for the CDR3: TGTGCCAGCAGTGCAGGGAGTCACTATGGCTACACCTTC.

This clone was counted a single time. The V gene is TRBV5-1, the J gene TRBJ1-1; no reliable D call. This CDR3 has 14 amino acids. Germline-derived CDR1 and CDR2 are SGHRS and YFSETQ. V was shortened by 1 base and J by 7 bases, with 14 bases between the two germline ends. The CDR3 nucleotides are TGCGCCAGCAGCTTGCAGTCGGGAAGTGTTGAAGCTTTCTTT. It yields the protein CASSLQSGSVEAFF.

The genes are TRBV4-1 and TRBJ2-3; D is ambiguous. Trimming shortened V by 0 bases and J by 2 bases, and 9 bases separated the two germline ends. This CDR3 has 15 amino acids. Per the germline V gene, CDR1 is MGHRA and CDR2 is YSYEKL. The CDR3 reads CASSQDVRVTDTQYF. As DNA, the CDR3 is TGCGCCAGCAGCCAAGATGTTAGGGTCACAGATACGCAGTATTTT.

The rearrangement uses TRBV4-2 and TRBJ1-5, with 8 nucleotides matching TRBD1. There are 14 residues in the CDR3. Per the germline V gene, CDR1 is LGHNA and CDR2 is YNFKEQ. Trimming took 8 bases from V and 1 from J; bases not matched to a gene: 4. CDR3 nucleotides: TGTGCCAGCGGCCGACAGGGGAGCAATCAGCCCCAGCATTTT. It translates to CASGRQGSNQPQHF.

In its sample, this clone was seen a few times. The V call is TRBV10-1, the J call TRBJ2-5; D unresolved. The germline V gene has CDR1 WNHNN and CDR2 SYGVQD (reference sequence). Trimming shortened V by 9 bases and J by 3 bases, and 14 bases separated the two germline ends. The CDR3 runs to 13 residues. CDR3 amino acids: CARIISWEETQYF. The DNA of the CDR3 is TGCGCCAGAATTATTAGCTGGGAAGAGACCCAGTACTTC.

This clone appeared a few times. The rearrangement uses TRBV30 and TRBJ2-2; D remains unclear. Trimming shortened V by 1 base and J by 2 bases, and 5 bases separated the two germline ends. The CDR3 spans 13 residues. CDR1 is GTSNPN and CDR2 is SVGIG in the germline V gene (reference sequence). The CDR3 DNA follows: TGTGCCTGGAGTGGAAGCAACACCGGGGAGCTGTTTTTT. Its translation: CAWSGSNTGELFF. The full variable domain, its missing parts supplied by reference TRBV30 and TRBJ2-2, is SQTIHQWPATLVQPVGSPLSLECTVEGTSNPNLYWYRQAAGRGLQLLFYSVGIGQISSEVPQNLSASRPQDRQFILSSKKLLLSDSGFYLCAWSGSNTGELFFGEGSRLTVL.

The chain links TRBV13 to TRBJ1-4; 8 bases agree with TRBD1. J was trimmed by 4 bases and V by 5 bases; bases with no gene match: 6. The CDR3 totals 15 residues. Germline V gene sequence: CDR1 PRHDT, CDR2 FYEKMQ (reference sequence). CDR3 DNA sequence: TGTGCCAGCAGCCCCGGACAGGGAAGTAATGAAAAACTGTTTTTT. Protein sequence: CASSPGQGSNEKLFF.

The rearrangement links TRBV7-2 to TRBJ1-1, with D unresolved. Trimming shortened V by 4 bases and J by 2 bases, and 14 bases separated the two germline ends. Germline V CDR1 and CDR2: SGHTA, FQGNSA. This CDR3 comprises 15 residues. CDR3 sequence (DNA): TGTGCCAGCAGCTCCCAAGGTGCGGGTAACACTGAAGCTTTCTTT. As protein: CASSSQGAGNTEAFF.

CDR3 region: CATKAPGLSTDTQYF. The CDR3 nucleotides read TGTGCCACGAAGGCACCGGGACTGAGCACAGATACGCAGTATTTT. This chain links TRBV19 with TRBJ2-3; D perhaps matches TRBD2 (6 bases). Trimming pared 10 bases from V and 0 bases from J, leaving 17 bases between. The CDR3 is made up of 15 amino acids. Germline CDR1 is LNHDA and CDR2 is SQIVND (reference sequence).

The J gene is TRBJ2-1, the V gene TRBV5-4; 7 bases are a match to TRBD1. This CDR3 spans 16 amino acids. CDR1 and CDR2 from the germline V gene are SGHNT and YYREEE (reference sequence). Trimming took 4 bases from V and 2 from J; bases not matched to a gene: 9. The CDR3 here is CASSLPRQGTYNEQFF. In DNA, the CDR3 is TGTGCCAGCAGCCTACCCCGACAGGGTACCTACAATGAGCAGTTCTTC.

The chain uses TRBV5-1 and TRBJ2-2, with 7 bases matching TRBD1. The V segment lost 3 bases and the J segment 4 bases; nucleotides outside the gene matches: 6. The CDR3 runs to 15 residues. Germline V lookup: CDR1 SGHRS, CDR2 YFSETQ. CDR3: CASSSTGWGTGELFF. The CDR3 nucleotides read TGCGCCAGCAGCTCGACAGGGTGGGGCACCGGGGAGCTGTTTTTT.

V is TRBV18 and J is TRBJ2-1; 13 nucleotides line up with TRBD2. CDR1 KGHSH and CDR2 LQKENI come from the germline V gene. The CDR3 is 15 residues long. J gave up 8 bases and V 5 bases, and 6 bases lay outside the gene matches. Here the CDR3 DNA reads TGTGCCAGCTCAGGACTAGCGGGAGATGTCGATGAGCAGTTCTTC. Encoded protein: CASSGLAGDVDEQFF.

The CDR3 is CASSFRAPNGGNTIYF. The CDR3 DNA is TGTGCCAGCAGCTTCCGGGCCCCCAATGGGGGAAACACCATATATTTT. The V call is TRBV5-6, the J call TRBJ1-3; the D is unclear. Germline V lookup: CDR1 SGHDT, CDR2 YYEEEE. V was shortened by 2 bases and J by 4 bases, with 16 bases between the two germline ends. This CDR3 contains 16 residues.

V usage is TRBV30 and J usage is TRBJ1-2; 7 bases match TRBD1. Germline CDR1 GTSNPN, CDR2 SVGIG (reference sequence). V trimming: 7 bases; J trimming: 2 bases; junction bases outside the gene matches: 1. This CDR3 has 11 amino acids. CDR3 in amino acids: CALGQNYGYTF. In DNA form, the CDR3 reads TGTGCCTTGGGACAGAACTATGGCTACACCTTC.

This clone was counted only a few times. This CDR3 reads CASSPGTGYFSEAFF. The CDR3 DNA is TGTGCCAGCAGTCCCGGGACAGGGTATTTCTCTGAAGCTTTCTTT. The genes are TRBV28 and TRBJ1-1; 9 bases align to TRBD1. CDR1 and CDR2 from the germline V gene are MDHEN and SYDVKM. The CDR3 spans 15 residues. V shed 5 bases, J shed 6 bases, and the junction held 10 bases outside the gene matches. Based on the CDR3 plus reference TRBV28 and TRBJ1-1, the full variable domain is DVKVTQSSRYLVKRTGEKVFLECVQDMDHENMFWYRQDPGLGLRLIYFSYDVKMKEKGDIPEGYSVSREKKERFSLILESASTNQTSMYLCASSPGTGYFSEAFFGQGTRLTVV.

The chain combines TRBV19 with TRBJ2-2, with D possibly being TRBD2 (6 bases). Germline-derived CDR1 and CDR2 are LNHDA and SQIVND (reference sequence). V lost 4 bases, J lost 0 bases, and 9 bases lay in between. This CDR3 is 15 amino acids long. The CDR3 region has the DNA TGTGCCAGTAGTAGAACTAGCACGAACACCGGGGAGCTGTTTTTT. Translated, it gives CASSRTSTNTGELFF.

The chain links TRBV7-6 to TRBJ1-1; D is perhaps TRBD1 (5 bases). The length of the CDR3 is 14 residues. Trimming took 2 bases from V and 0 from J, leaving 7 bases between them. Germline CDR1 reads SGHVS; CDR2 reads FNYEAQ. The DNA for the CDR3 is TGTGCCAGCAGCTTACAGGGATTGAACACTGAAGCTTTCTTT. This sequence encodes CASSLQGLNTEAFF.

The genes are TRBV6-6 and TRBJ1-4, with D unclear. Germline assignment: CDR1 MNHNY and CDR2 SVGAGI (reference sequence). The ends were cut back, 2 bases at V and 3 bases at J, with 10 bases in the middle. The CDR3 has 15 residues. The CDR3 here is CASSYGDGSNEKLFF. Here the CDR3 DNA reads TGTGCCAGCAGTTACGGCGACGGATCTAATGAAAAACTGTTTTTT.

This chain links TRBV11-3 with TRBJ2-1; 16 positions agree with TRBD2. CDR3 size: 16 residues. Germline V gives CDR1 SGHNT, CDR2 YENEEA. After removal of 5 bases from V and 4 bases from J, the junction contained 2 bases not matched to a gene. CDR3 residues: CASSMGLAGGYNEQFF. CDR3 DNA sequence: TGTGCCAGCAGCATGGGACTAGCGGGAGGGTACAATGAGCAGTTCTTC.

A note on this clone: Here the CDR3 omits its conserved ending phenylalanine or tryptophan, so a read error is the likely source. The chain employs TRBV6-5 and TRBJ1-2; 12 bases align to TRBD1. CDR3 size: 15 residues. V gave up 4 bases and J gave up 7 bases; unmatched junction bases: 7. CDR1 and CDR2 (germline): MNHEY, SVGAGI. The DNA of the CDR3 is TGTGCCAGCAGTTTGCTGGGACAGGGGGCTTTTGGCTACACCCTC. It encodes CASSLLGQGAFGYTL.